The entry below describes one TCR beta chain. Its antigen remains unidentified. The data originate from a study of cytomegalovirus exposure and HLA in healthy donors. Overall study findings and caveats: Likely technical artifact: a cluster of highly shared sequence variants.

60 Vbeta and 13 Jbeta primers were used in PCR. Only in-frame clones appear in the TCRdb table, and some are missing; sequencing was by immunoSEQ multiplex PCR. The sample includes more than 90,000 clones, roughly 80% of them seen just once. The CDR3 is made up of 16 amino acids. CDR1 is LGHNA, CDR2 YNFKEQ, per germline. Trimming at V came to 4 bases and at J to 2 bases, leaving 8 bases not matched to a gene. V is TRBV4-2 and J is TRBJ2-7; 10 bases align to TRBD1. Source material: PBMCs. The receptor comes from a man aged 45-65 years in good health and CMV-seropositive. The CDR3 loop is CASSLPGQGNPYEQYF. CDR3 coding DNA: TGTGCCAGCAGCCTCCCGGGACAGGGGAATCCCTACGAGCAGTACTTC.